Listed here is a single T cell receptor (beta chain). Its matching antigen is unknown. The data were produced by immunoSEQ multiplex PCR, yet TCRdb's version contains in-frame clones alone and is incomplete. The sample carries approximately 50,000 clones, approximately 90% recorded once. The source of the sample is a study of PD-1 blockade in classical Hodgkin lymphoma. Study-level points and caveats: Relapsed/refractory patients reportedly had lower baseline diversity than newly diagnosed patients.

The CDR3 contains 15 residues. Germline CDR1 reads SGHRS; CDR2 reads YFSETQ. The V segment lost 1 base and the J segment 5 bases; nucleotides outside the gene matches: 4. Following autologous stem cell transplantation, relapse occurred in every patient, and exposure to brentuximab vedotin varied. This chain links TRBV5-1 with TRBJ2-5, with 11 bases lining up with TRBD1. This clonotype originated in a human donor with classical Hodgkin lymphoma. The sample in question was peripheral blood mononuclear cells (PBMCs), obtained before the second cycle of nivolumab. CDR3 coding DNA: TGCGCCAGCAGCTTGACGGGACAGGGGGTTGAGACCCAGTACTTC. Protein sequence: CASSLTGQGVETQYF.